Described below is a single T cell receptor beta chain sequence and its context. Its matching antigen is unknown. The data were taken from a study of cytomegalovirus exposure and HLA in healthy donors. Trimming took off 6 bases at V and 5 bases at J, with 28 bases between the two ends. The germline CDR1 and CDR2 sequences are MDHEN and SYDVKM. The length of the CDR3 is 18 residues. PCR amplification relied on 60 Vbeta primers (plus 13 Jbeta primers). Some clones are missing from TCRdb's copy, which holds only in-frame ones; the method was immunoSEQ multiplex PCR. The sample has some 120,000 clones, roughly 79% seen once. Notes on the study in general: 87-base-pair reads could not separate some V segments, including TRBV6-2 and TRBV6-3. Follow-up analysis found HLA locus-dependent TCR association rates, highest for DRB1 and lowest for HLA-C. Available immune exposure information was restricted to CMV serostatus only.

The TCR originated in a woman aged 18 to 35 in good health and CMV-seronegative. Sequencing was carried out using PBMCs. The V call is TRBV28, the J call TRBJ1-1, with D perhaps TRBD1 (5 bases). CDR3: CASSPPFRGARTRTEAFF. The CDR3 nucleotides read TGTGCCAGCAGCCCTCCATTTAGGGGTGCGCGAACACGGACTGAAGCTTTCTTT.